Detailed here is one T cell receptor (beta chain). This specimen comes from a study of T cell changes during pregnancy in multiple sclerosis. Trimming shortened V by 1 base and J by 8 bases, and 11 bases separated the two germline ends. The CDR3 covers 13 residues. Germline V lookup: CDR1 SGHTA, CDR2 FQGNSA. Profiling relied on immunoSEQ multiplex PCR, and the TCRdb table lists in-frame clones only, not all of them. The sample lists about 73,000 clones; about 92% were seen once. The sequence derives from a female donor in good health, enrolled as a control in a pregnancy study. Sequenced here: peripheral blood, sampled in the second trimester of pregnancy. The rearrangement joins TRBV7-2 to TRBJ1-2; the D is unclear. Here the CDR3 DNA reads TGTGCCAGCAGCTTAGGAATGGGCCGCGGCTACACCTTC. Residues: CASSLGMGRGYTF.